The rows below give T cell receptor beta chains drawn from one sample of a study of blood T cell repertoires in COVID-19. Clones were read by immunoSEQ multiplex PCR, and TCRdb kept only the in-frame ones, dropping some. This sample carries 150,000 to 200,000 clones, less than 90% of them seen once, and the ten largest clones take about 0.81%. The sample taken for sequencing was peripheral blood. These receptors all stem from a woman between 65 and 79 years old with acute or convalescent COVID-19. CDR3s include the opening cysteine and the closing phenylalanine or tryptophan. Fields, in order: D gene, clone size, J gene, V gene, CDR3 length, CDR3 DNA, CDR3 protein. D genes are given only for firm matches. Only some rows state a clone size, as once, few, many or a class for expanded clones.

>TRBD1|.|TRBJ2-7|TRBV27|14
TGTGCCAGCAGCCGGGACAGGGCTTCCTACGAGCAGTACTTC
CASSRDRASYEQYF
>.|.|TRBJ2-2|TRBV2|17
TGTGCCAGCAGTGAAGCCCGTCCGTCAGAGGCCACCGGGGAGCTGTTTTTT
CASSEARPSEATGELFF
>.|once|TRBJ2-5|TRBV20-1|19
TGCAGTGCTAGTGCCCTGGTGAGCGGGCGCAGACTTCAGGGAGAGACCCAGTACTTC
CSASALVSGRRLQGETQYF
>.|.|TRBJ1-1|TRBV7-9|13
TGTGCCAGCAGCTGGGGCGGTGGCACTGAAGCTTTCTTT
CASSWGGGTEAFF
>.|.|TRBJ1-1|TRBV18|13
TGTGCCAGCTCACCATCGAGGGAATGGGAGGCTTTCTTT
CASSPSREWEAFF
>.|.|TRBJ1-6|TRBV5-1|13
TGCGCCAGCAGCTTGGCGGGGATTTCACCCCTCCACTTT
CASSLAGISPLHF
>.|few|TRBJ1-4|TRBV18|14
TGTGCCAGCTCACCCCCCAGTACCGAAGAAAAACTGTTTTTT
CASSPPSTEEKLFF
>.|.|TRBJ2-5|TRBV7-9|15
TGTGCCAGCAGCCGGCAACGGGGAAGGGTAGAGACCCAGTACTTC
CASSRQRGRVETQYF
>.|.|TRBJ2-5|TRBV5-6|16
TGTGCCAGCAGCTCCCTTGCGGACACAGCGTTGGAGACCCAGTACTTC
CASSSLADTALETQYF
>TRBD2|.|TRBJ2-3|TRBV6-2/TRBV6-3|15
TGTGCCAGCAGCTCTTTCGGGAGGAGCACAGATACGCAGTATTTT
CASSSFGRSTDTQYF
>.|.|TRBJ2-1|TRBV5-4|16
TGTGCCAGCAGCGCGGCGCTAGCGGACAGTAGGAATGAGCAGTTCTTC
CASSAALADSRNEQFF
>.|.|TRBJ2-1|TRBV27|15
TGTGCCAGCAGTTTAGGCGGGAACCAATACAATGAGCAGTTCTTC
CASSLGGNQYNEQFF
>.|once|TRBJ1-6|TRBV4-3|14
TGCGCCAGCAGCCAAGATGTCCTTAATTCACCCCTCCACTTT
CASSQDVLNSPLHF
>TRBD1|.|TRBJ2-7|TRBV5-1|15
TGCGCCAGCAGCTTGGGTCCGGGGACAGGGGGCGAGCAGTACTTC
CASSLGPGTGGEQYF
>TRBD1|.|TRBJ2-7|TRBV2|14
TGTGCCAGCAGTGATCAGGGGGGACAGGACGAGCAGTACTTC
CASSDQGGQDEQYF
>TRBD1|.|TRBJ1-2|TRBV7-6|15
TGTGCCAGCAGCTTAGGACAGGGGACTAACTATGGCTACACCTTC
CASSLGQGTNYGYTF
>TRBD1|.|TRBJ1-2|TRBV4-1|15
TGCGCCAGCAGCCAACCGGGACAGGGACACTATGGCTACACCTTC
CASSQPGQGHYGYTF
>.|.|TRBJ1-5|TRBV5-6|16
TGTGCCAGCAGCTCCGGGACACCCTATAGCAATCAGCCCCAGCATTTT
CASSSGTPYSNQPQHF
>.|.|TRBJ1-1|TRBV6-4|14
TGTGCCAGCAGCGGCCCGACAGAGAACACTGAAGCTTTCTTT
CASSGPTENTEAFF
>.|.|TRBJ2-1|TRBV11-2|12
TGTGCCAGCAGCCCGAGTTTGAATGAGCAGTTCTTC
CASSPSLNEQFF
>.|.|TRBJ2-6|TRBV2|16
TGTGCCAGCAGTTTAACAGGGAGCTCTGGGGCCAACGTCCTGACTTTC
CASSLTGSSGANVLTF
>.|.|TRBJ2-2|TRBV4-1|13
TGCGCCAGCAGCCAAGGTCCGACCGGGGAGCTGTTTTTT
CASSQGPTGELFF
>TRBD1|.|TRBJ2-2|TRBV28|17
TGTGCCAGCAACTCACCCAGGGGGACGGCTAACACCGGGGAGCTGTTTTTT
CASNSPRGTANTGELFF
>.|.|TRBJ2-2|TRBV2|14
TGTGCCAGCAGTGAAATTCAGAACACCGGGGAGCTGTTTTTT
CASSEIQNTGELFF
>TRBD1|few|TRBJ1-4|TRBV2|15
TGTGCCAGCAGAACCCAGGGGGCGCAGAATGAAAAACTGTTTTTT
CASRTQGAQNEKLFF
>TRBD1|.|TRBJ1-1|TRBV29-1|11
TGCAGCGTGACAGGGAGCACTGAAGCTTTCTTT
CSVTGSTEAFF
>TRBD2|.|TRBJ2-1|TRBV5-8|18
TGTGCCAGCAGCTTGACCCTCCTGAGGACTAGCGGGTCGAATGAGCAGTTCTTC
CASSLTLLRTSGSNEQFF
>TRBD2|.|TRBJ2-6|TRBV19|19
TGTGCCAGTAGTTTCAGTCGGCTAGCGGGGATCTCTGGGGCCAACGTCCCGACTTTC
CASSFSRLAGISGANVPTF
>TRBD2|once|TRBJ2-5|TRBV20-1|11
TGCAGTGCTGGGAGGGAAGAGACCCAGTACTTC
CSAGREETQYF
>.|.|TRBJ1-4|TRBV3-1/TRBV3-2|14
TGTGCCAGCAGCTCTAGACAGGCTAATGAAAAACTGTTTTTT
CASSSRQANEKLFF
>TRBD2|.|TRBJ2-7|TRBV7-2|18
TGTGCCAGCAGCTTAGTTACTAGCGGGGGGGCGACCTCCTACGAGCAGTACTTC
CASSLVTSGGATSYEQYF
>.|.|TRBJ1-5|TRBV28|14
TGTGCCAGCAGTTCCCGGGACATAATTCAGCCCCAGCATTTT
CASSSRDIIQPQHF
>.|.|TRBJ2-7|TRBV5-4|14
TGTGCCAGCAGCTTGGGGGTGGGGCCCTACGAGCAGTACTTC
CASSLGVGPYEQYF
>.|once|TRBJ1-2|TRBV6-5|13
TGTGCCAGCCTGAACCCGGGCGGGCGTGGCTACACCTTC
CASLNPGGRGYTF
>TRBD1|.|TRBJ2-1|TRBV24-1|16
TGTGCCACCAGTGAACCCGGGACAGGGATTTACAATGAGCAGTTCTTC
CATSEPGTGIYNEQFF
>.|.|TRBJ1-2|TRBV7-2|15
TGTGCCAGCAGCCTAAGGGCCAGGGCGGACTATGGCTACACCTTC
CASSLRARADYGYTF
>TRBD2|.|TRBJ2-3|TRBV19|15
TGTGCCAGTAGTATCGCTAGCGGGAGCACAGATACGCAGTATTTT
CASSIASGSTDTQYF
>.|few|TRBJ2-1|TRBV21-1|15
TGTGCCAGCAGCAACGACAGGATCCCTTACAATGAGCAGTTCTTC
CASSNDRIPYNEQFF
>TRBD1|.|TRBJ1-2|TRBV23-1|15
TGCGCCAGCAGTCAGCCCCGGACAGGTCGGTATGGCTACACCTTC
CASSQPRTGRYGYTF
>.|.|TRBJ2-2|TRBV12-3/TRBV12-4|11
TGTGCCAGCAGGAGGTCAGGGGAGCTGTTTTTT
CASRRSGELFF
>TRBD1|few|TRBJ2-2|TRBV6-5|14
TGTGCCAGCAGTCCCGGGACAGGGTTCGGGGAGCTGTTTTTT
CASSPGTGFGELFF
>.|.|TRBJ1-5|TRBV6-1|12
TGTGCCAGCAGTGAAGCCGATCAGCCCCAGCATTTT
CASSEADQPQHF
>.|.|TRBJ1-1|TRBV13|14
TGTGCCAGCAGCTTAGCCAGGGTCTACACTGAAGCTTTCTTT
CASSLARVYTEAFF
>.|.|TRBJ1-1|TRBV10-3|13
TGTGCCATCAGTCTCCAGGGGAACGGAGAAGCTTTCTTT
CAISLQGNGEAFF
>.|.|TRBJ1-1|TRBV7-2|14
TGTGCCAGCAGCCCCCAAGGATTCGGGGAGGGTGCTTTCTTT
CASSPQGFGEGAFF
>TRBD1|.|TRBJ2-2|TRBV10-3|14
TGTGCCATCCTCAGGGGGCTCGGCACCGGGGAGCTGTTTTTT
CAILRGLGTGELFF